This entry lists 10 T cell receptor beta chains sequenced from one sample in a study of T cell repertoires in cytomegalovirus infection. MiXCR, applied by TCRdb to the reads, yields one record per CDR3 protein. The data hold hundreds of thousands of distinct CDR3 sequences, with 6% to 8% observed a single time. The sequencing input was PBMCs. Receptor source: a human donor in good health (CMV status not recorded). Some clones in this sample may be carry-over from other donors' samples.

In this sample, this clonotype turned up many times. The chain employs TRBV20-1 and TRBJ1-1; D is unclear. Germline V gives CDR1 DFQATT, CDR2 SNEGSKA (reference sequence). CDR3 length: 13 amino acids. Trimming took off 5 bases at V and 1 base at J, with 11 bases between the two ends. Written as DNA, the CDR3 is TGCAGTGCTGGACGGAGGCCGAACACTGAAGCTTTCTTT. As protein: CSAGRRPNTEAFF.

This clonotype was detected ten times or more. The rearrangement links TRBV19 to TRBJ1-6; D is unclear. The germline gives CDR1 LNHDA, CDR2 SQIVND (reference sequence). The CDR3 runs to 17 residues. V was trimmed by 5 bases and J by 3 bases, leaving 17 bases between them. The CDR3: CASSPPPSDLYNSPLHF. CDR3 sequence (DNA): TGTGCCAGTAGTCCGCCCCCTTCGGACCTCTATAATTCACCCCTCCACTTT.

CDR3 in DNA: TGTGCCAGCAGCCAAGCTGGGCTAGCGGGGCCCGAGCAGTTCTTC. This codes for CASSQAGLAGPEQFF. The genes are TRBV4-2 and TRBJ2-1; 9 positions agree with TRBD2. Trimming cost V 1 base and J 10 bases; bases outside gene matches: 8. Germline CDR1 is LGHNA and CDR2 is YNFKEQ. There are 15 residues in the CDR3.

This clonotype was picked up a small number of times. The chain employs TRBV20-1 and TRBJ1-2; D ambiguous. The CDR3 consists of 12 residues. V lost 5 bases and J lost 6, with 13 bases in between. CDR1 is DFQATT and CDR2 is SNEGSKA in the germline V gene (reference sequence). CDR3 region: CSASTSPDGYTF. As DNA, the CDR3 is TGCAGTGCTTCTACCTCACCCGATGGCTACACCTTC.

This clonotype was seen a single time. A single base separates this from a much larger clone, so it may be a read error. The chain is built from TRBV14 and TRBJ2-3, with D unresolved. Germline CDR1 is SGHDN and CDR2 is FVKESK. The CDR3 has 13 residues. The CDR3 region has the DNA TGTGGCAGCAGCCAACATGACGGGGATACGCAGTATTTT. This codes for CGSSQHDGDTQYF.

This clonotype was seen many times. The chain joins TRBV14 to TRBJ1-6; D is undetermined. The germline V gene encodes CDR1 SGHDN and CDR2 FVKESK. The CDR3 loop spans 14 amino acids. The ends were cut back, 1 base at V and 10 bases at J, with 11 bases in the middle. CDR3 sequence: CASSQGREWSPLHF. In nucleotides, the CDR3 is TGTGCCAGCAGCCAAGGAAGGGAGTGGTCACCCCTCCACTTT.

The rearrangement links TRBV20-1 to TRBJ1-5, with a possible D match to TRBD1 (5 bases). V was cut by 5 bases and J by 0 bases, with 17 bases left in between. Germline CDR1 DFQATT, CDR2 SNEGSKA (reference sequence). This CDR3 is 16 amino acids long. Here the CDR3 reads CSAGRDEFGSNQPQHF. The CDR3 DNA reads as TGCAGTGCTGGACGGGACGAATTTGGTAGCAATCAGCCCCAGCATTTT.

This clonotype was found many times. V gene TRBV18 combines with J gene TRBJ1-2; D ambiguous. Germline loops: CDR1 KGHSH, CDR2 LQKENI. The CDR3 covers 15 residues. V was clipped by 3 bases and J by 3 bases, with 14 bases between them. Written as DNA, the CDR3 is TGTGCCAGCTCACCGGGATTAAGCGGGGACTATGGCTACACCTTC. Its translation is CASSPGLSGDYGYTF.

The CDR3 sequence: CASSLLLGQYYEQYF. DNA of the CDR3: TGTGCCAGCAGCTTACTCTTGGGACAGTACTACGAGCAGTACTTC. V usage is TRBV11-2 and J usage is TRBJ2-7; TRBD1 matches 7 bases. CDR1 is SGHAT and CDR2 is FQNNGV in the germline V gene. The CDR3 has 15 residues. Unmatched junction bases numbered 7, after V lost 2 bases and J lost 3 bases.

This clonotype was recorded at least ten times. This chain links TRBV28 with TRBJ1-1, with TRBD1 matching over 9 bases. V shed 10 bases and J 3 bases; nucleotides not matched to a gene: 12. This CDR3 has 15 residues. Germline assignment: CDR1 MDHEN and CDR2 SYDVKM. The CDR3 sequence: CATKEQGALDTEAFF. CDR3 nucleotides: TGTGCCACCAAAGAACAGGGGGCCCTGGACACTGAAGCTTTCTTT. Full variable domain (remainder filled in from reference TRBV28 and TRBJ1-1): DVKVTQSSRYLVKRTGEKVFLECVQDMDHENMFWYRQDPGLGLRLIYFSYDVKMKEKGDIPEGYSVSREKKERFSLILESASTNQTSMYLCATKEQGALDTEAFFGQGTRLTVV.